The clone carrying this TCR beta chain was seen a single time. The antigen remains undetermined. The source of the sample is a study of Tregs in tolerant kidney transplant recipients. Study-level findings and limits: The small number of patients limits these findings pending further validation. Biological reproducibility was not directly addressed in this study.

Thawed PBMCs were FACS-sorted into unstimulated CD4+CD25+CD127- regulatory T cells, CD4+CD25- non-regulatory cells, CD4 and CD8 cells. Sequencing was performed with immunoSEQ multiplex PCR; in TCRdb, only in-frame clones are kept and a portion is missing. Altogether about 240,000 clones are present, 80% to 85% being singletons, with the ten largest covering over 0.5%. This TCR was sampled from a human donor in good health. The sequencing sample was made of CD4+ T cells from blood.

The CDR3 DNA follows: TGTGCCAGCGGTTCACCGGGAGGATCCTACAATGAGCAGTTCTTC. Its translation: CASGSPGGSYNEQFF. V and J are TRBV2 and TRBJ2-1; TRBD2 matches 7 bases. V trimming: 8 bases; J trimming: 1 base; junction bases outside the gene matches: 8. The CDR3 has 15 amino acids. Germline V lookup: CDR1 SNHLY, CDR2 FYNNEI.